This entry is about one T cell receptor beta chain. The sample belongs to a study of identical twins' blood T cells. Six healthy women, forming three identical twin pairs, donated samples. Reared together, all three twin pairs probably met the same infectious agents and vaccines. Each TCR cDNA library carried sample-specific barcodes on both ends. TCRdb re-called the 5' RACE reads through MiXCR, storing one row per CDR3 protein. The data hold hundreds of thousands of distinct CDR3 sequences, with roughly 28% observed a single time. This receptor was identified in a woman aged 18 to 55 in good health. What was sequenced was PBMCs.

The CDR3 here is CSARDPVVNTEAFF. CDR3 nucleotides: TGCAGTGCTAGAGATCCGGTTGTGAACACTGAAGCTTTCTTT. The chain carries TRBV20-1 and TRBJ1-1; D is unresolved. Germline assignment: CDR1 DFQATT and CDR2 SNEGSKA (reference sequence). V was clipped by 0 bases and J by 0 bases, with 8 bases between them. The CDR3 covers 14 residues.